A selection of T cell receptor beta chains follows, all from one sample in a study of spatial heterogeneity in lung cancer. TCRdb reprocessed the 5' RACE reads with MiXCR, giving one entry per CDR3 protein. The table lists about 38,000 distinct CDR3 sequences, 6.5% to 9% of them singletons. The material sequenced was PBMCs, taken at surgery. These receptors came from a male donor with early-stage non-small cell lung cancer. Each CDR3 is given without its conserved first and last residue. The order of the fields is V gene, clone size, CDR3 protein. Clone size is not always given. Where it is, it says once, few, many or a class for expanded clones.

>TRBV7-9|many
ASSLDGVLQY
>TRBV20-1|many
SASSDKNSPLH
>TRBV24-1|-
ATSDYDRDGYT
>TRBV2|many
ASSEDRAIYEQY
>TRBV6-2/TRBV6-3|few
ASSSWRGGQDTQY
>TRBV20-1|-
SARTPRTGAMVVDYGYT
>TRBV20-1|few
SARARTVSYEQY
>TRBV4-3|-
ASSQDIGDTQY
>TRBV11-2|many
ASSLSSGGLRETQY
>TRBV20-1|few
SAWSGTEDFYT
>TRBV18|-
ASSPASGRNNSPLH
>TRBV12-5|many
ASGNEGLGTEAF
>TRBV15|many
ATWGLGTDTQY
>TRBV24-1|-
ATSGSGPQETQY
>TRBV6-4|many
ASSDGTGGTDTQY
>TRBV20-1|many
SAGKSGANQPQH
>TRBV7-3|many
ASSSGSQLGNEQF
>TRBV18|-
ASSPSSPKIQGSGGYT
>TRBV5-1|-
ASSLASGRNEQF
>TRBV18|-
ASSPPGTGRATDTQY
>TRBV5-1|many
ASSLAGGSTDTQY
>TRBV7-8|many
ASSLRIKRDTDTQY
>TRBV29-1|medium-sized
SVEAGRGTVDTQY
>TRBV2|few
ASSDAGGGYGYT
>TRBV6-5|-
ASRSLAYEQY
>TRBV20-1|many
SARDLSRWNQPQH
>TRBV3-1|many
ASSPYGSTDTQY
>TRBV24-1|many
ATSDPGQAQETQY
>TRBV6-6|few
ASRPGQGIEQY
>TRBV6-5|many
ASSYSPGSGTEAF
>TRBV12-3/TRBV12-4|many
ASSLWGATGNTIY
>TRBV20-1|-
SARAGRRSYGYT
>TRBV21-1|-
ASTPRLAGECYNEQF
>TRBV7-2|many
ASSLVAGGLKETQY
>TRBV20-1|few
SARDVSGGRYNEQF
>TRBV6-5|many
ASKVTGGQGNTEAF
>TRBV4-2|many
ASSQGMGQSYEQY
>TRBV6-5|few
ASSYSSIRATNEKLF
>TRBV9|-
ASSVRLAGGPYADTQY
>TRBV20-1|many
SASSQNEKLF
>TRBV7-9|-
ASSLLEGGRTEAF
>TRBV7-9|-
ASSPGGGGYGYT
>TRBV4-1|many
ASSQEWAGGSTDTQY
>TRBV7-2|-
ASSFPGQPQH
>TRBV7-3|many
ASSLLAGVRDYTGNTEAF
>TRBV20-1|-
SARGLAHLLARNQPQH
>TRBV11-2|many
ASSLDRGANSPLH
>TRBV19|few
ASSPQFSTQH
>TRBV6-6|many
ASSITDTQY
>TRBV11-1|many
ASSLSRENTEAF
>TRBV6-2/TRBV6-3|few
ASTTGTVNQPQH
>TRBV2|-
VSSRDGNLYGYT
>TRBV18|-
ASSPEQGGHEQY
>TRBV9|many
ASSGRSREAF